This T cell receptor beta chain was captured in a study of shared clonotypes between healthy human individuals. The overall study: The study enrolled a couple of women and three men aged 18 to 49.

Germline loops: CDR1 MNHEY, CDR2 SMNVEV (reference sequence). Trimming removed 8 bases from V and 3 bases from J, with 17 bases in between. CDR3 length equals 15 residues. Nashville, Tennessee was home to all donors, who were Caucasian adults. Assay execution proceeded at the deep level. Clones were sequenced by immunoSEQ multiplex PCR, and TCRdb holds only the in-frame ones, with some missing. The sample records 2.3 million or so clones, approximately 95% being singletons. The sequencing input was naive CD4+ T cells from PBMCs. As for subset: CD45RA+ positively selected. The source is a man younger than 35 in good health. Some clones in this sample may be carry-over from other donors' samples. The gene calls are TRBV27 and TRBJ2-1; D possibly uses TRBD1 or TRBD2 (5 bases each). This chain's CDR3 is CASGKSGTNYNEQFF. CDR3 DNA: TGTGCCAGCGGGAAGTCCGGGACGAACTACAATGAGCAGTTCTTC.